This T cell receptor beta chain was recorded in a study of T cell repertoires in cytomegalovirus infection. Study background: Recently described HLA-C-restricted plus well-studied HLA-B-restricted CMV epitopes were used. Indicated by public TCR beta signatures were CMV infection and matching HLA type.

Findings of the study overall: The ex vivo response showed dominance by HLA-C-restricted CMV-specific TCR beta clonotypes. There were carriers of CMV plus the relevant HLA, and cumulative public TCR beta family frequency identified them.

This clonotype turned up a few times. Its antigen is as yet unknown. Trimming shortened V by 4 bases and J by 2 bases, and 11 bases separated the two germline ends. Germline-derived CDR1 and CDR2 are LGHNA and YSLEER. The CDR3 consists of 14 residues. TCRdb recomputed calls from the reads with MiXCR, one row per CDR3 protein. The sample lists about 480,000 distinct CDR3 sequences, around 30% seen once, with roughly a sixth in the top ten. The receptor was derived from a human donor in good health (CMV status not recorded). Some clones in this sample may be carry-over from other donors' samples. The input for sequencing was cultured PBMCs, taken from culture after CMV antigen stimulation. V and J are TRBV4-3 and TRBJ1-2; the D gene is possibly TRBD1 (5 bases). The CDR3, as DNA: TGCGCCAGCAGCCCACAGGTGGAGAACTATGGCTACACCTTC. Amino acids: CASSPQVENYGYTF.